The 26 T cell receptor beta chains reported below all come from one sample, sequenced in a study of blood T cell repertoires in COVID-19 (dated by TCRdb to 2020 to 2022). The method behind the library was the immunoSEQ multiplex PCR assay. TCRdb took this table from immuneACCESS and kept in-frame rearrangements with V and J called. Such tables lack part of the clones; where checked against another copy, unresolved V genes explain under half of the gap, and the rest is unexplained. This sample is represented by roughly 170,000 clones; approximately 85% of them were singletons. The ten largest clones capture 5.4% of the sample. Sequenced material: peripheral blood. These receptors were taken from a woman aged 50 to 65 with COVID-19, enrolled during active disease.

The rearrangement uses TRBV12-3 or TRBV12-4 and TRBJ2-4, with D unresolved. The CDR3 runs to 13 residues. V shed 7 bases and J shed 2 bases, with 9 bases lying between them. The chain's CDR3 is CASKSDTKNIQYF. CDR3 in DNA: TGTGCCAGCAAGTCAGATACCAAAAACATTCAGTACTTC.

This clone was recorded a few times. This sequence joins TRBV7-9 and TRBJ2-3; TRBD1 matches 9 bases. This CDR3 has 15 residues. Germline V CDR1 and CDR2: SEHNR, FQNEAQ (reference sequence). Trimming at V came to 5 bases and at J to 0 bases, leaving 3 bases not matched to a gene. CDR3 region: CASSPGTGSTDTQYF. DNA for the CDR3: TGTGCCAGCAGCCCCGGGACAGGGAGCACAGATACGCAGTATTTT.

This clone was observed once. The CDR3 loop is CASEAGNTGELFF. CDR3 sequence (DNA): TGTGCTAGTGAAGCGGGGAACACCGGGGAGCTGTTTTTT. This rearrangement joins TRBV12-5 to TRBJ2-2, with D possibly TRBD2 on 6 matching bases. V lost 7 bases to trimming and J lost 1 base, with 7 bases between them. Germline V gene sequence: CDR1 LGHNT, CDR2 FRNRAP. This CDR3 is built from 13 residues.

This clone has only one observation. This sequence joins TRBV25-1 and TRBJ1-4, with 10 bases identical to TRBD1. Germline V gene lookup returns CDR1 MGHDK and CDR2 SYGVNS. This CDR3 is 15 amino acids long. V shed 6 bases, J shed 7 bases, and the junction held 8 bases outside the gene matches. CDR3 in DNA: TGTGCCAGCAGGGGGGACAGGGGATGGGGTGAAAAACTGTTTTTT. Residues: CASRGDRGWGEKLFF.

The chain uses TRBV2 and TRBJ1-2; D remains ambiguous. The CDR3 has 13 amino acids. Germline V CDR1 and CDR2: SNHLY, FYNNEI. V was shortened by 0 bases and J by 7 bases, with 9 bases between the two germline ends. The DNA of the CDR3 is TGTGCCAGCAGTGAAGCCACCTATGTTGGCTACACCTTC. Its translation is CASSEATYVGYTF.

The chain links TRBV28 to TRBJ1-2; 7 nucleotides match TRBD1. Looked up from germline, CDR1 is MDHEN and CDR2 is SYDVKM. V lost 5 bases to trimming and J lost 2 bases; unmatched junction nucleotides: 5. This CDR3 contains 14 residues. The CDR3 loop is CASSQGGKNYGYTF. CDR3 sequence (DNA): TGTGCCAGCAGTCAAGGGGGCAAGAACTATGGCTACACCTTC.

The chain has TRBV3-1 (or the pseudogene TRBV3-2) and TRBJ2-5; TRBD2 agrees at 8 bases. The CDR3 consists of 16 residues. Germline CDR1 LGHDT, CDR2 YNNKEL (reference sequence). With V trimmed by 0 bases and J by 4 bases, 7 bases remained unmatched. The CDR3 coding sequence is TGTGCCAGCAGCCAAGATTACGGGGGGGCCGGAGAGACCCAGTACTTC. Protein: CASSQDYGGAGETQYF.

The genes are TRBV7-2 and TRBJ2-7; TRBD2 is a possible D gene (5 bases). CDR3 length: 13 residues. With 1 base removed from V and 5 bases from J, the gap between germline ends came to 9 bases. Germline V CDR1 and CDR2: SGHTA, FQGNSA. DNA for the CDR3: TGTGCCAGCAGCTTAGAGACGAGGGACGAGCAGTACTTC. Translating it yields CASSLETRDEQYF. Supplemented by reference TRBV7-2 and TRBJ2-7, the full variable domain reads GAGVSQSPSNKVTEKGKDVELRCDPISGHTALYWYRQSLGQGLEFLIYFQGNSAPDKSGLPSDRFSAERTGGSVSTLTIQRTQQEDSAVYLCASSLETRDEQYFGPGTRLTVT.

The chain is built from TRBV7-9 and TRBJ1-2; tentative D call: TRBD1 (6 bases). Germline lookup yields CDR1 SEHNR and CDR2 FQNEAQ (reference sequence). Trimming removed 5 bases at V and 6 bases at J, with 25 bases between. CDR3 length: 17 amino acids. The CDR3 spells CASSEGPRDTGWHGYTF. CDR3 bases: TGTGCCAGCAGCGAGGGCCCGAGGGACACAGGGTGGCATGGCTACACCTTC.

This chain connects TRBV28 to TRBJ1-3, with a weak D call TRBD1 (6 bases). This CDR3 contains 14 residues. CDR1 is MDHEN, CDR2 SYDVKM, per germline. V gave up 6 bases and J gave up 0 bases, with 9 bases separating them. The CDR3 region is CASRRTVSGNTIYF. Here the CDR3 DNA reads TGTGCCAGCAGACGGACAGTCTCTGGAAACACCATATATTTT.

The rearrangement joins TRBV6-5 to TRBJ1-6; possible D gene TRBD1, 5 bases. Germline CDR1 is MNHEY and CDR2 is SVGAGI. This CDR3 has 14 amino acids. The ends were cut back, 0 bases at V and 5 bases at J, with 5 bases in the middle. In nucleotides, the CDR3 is TGTGCCAGCAGTTACTCGGACAATAATTCACCCCTCCACTTT. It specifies CASSYSDNNSPLHF.

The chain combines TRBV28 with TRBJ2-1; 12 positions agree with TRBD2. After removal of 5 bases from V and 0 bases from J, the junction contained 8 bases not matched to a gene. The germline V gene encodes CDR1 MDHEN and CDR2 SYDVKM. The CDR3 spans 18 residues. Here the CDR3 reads CASSAWTSGASSYNEQFF. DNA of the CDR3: TGTGCCAGCAGTGCCTGGACTAGCGGGGCTAGCTCCTACAATGAGCAGTTCTTC.

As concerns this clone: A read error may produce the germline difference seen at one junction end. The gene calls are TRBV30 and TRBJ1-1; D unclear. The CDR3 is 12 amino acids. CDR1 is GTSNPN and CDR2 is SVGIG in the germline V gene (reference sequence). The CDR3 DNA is TGTGCCTGGAGTGTAAAGGTGGGCGGGCGAAGCTTT. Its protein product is CAWSVKVGGRSF.

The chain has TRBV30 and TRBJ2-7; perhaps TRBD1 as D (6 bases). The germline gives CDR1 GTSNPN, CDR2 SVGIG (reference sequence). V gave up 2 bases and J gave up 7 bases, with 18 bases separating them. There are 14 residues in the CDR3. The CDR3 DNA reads TGTGCCTGGAGTAAGGGACAAGTTAGGGGGGAGCAGTACTTC. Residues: CAWSKGQVRGEQYF.

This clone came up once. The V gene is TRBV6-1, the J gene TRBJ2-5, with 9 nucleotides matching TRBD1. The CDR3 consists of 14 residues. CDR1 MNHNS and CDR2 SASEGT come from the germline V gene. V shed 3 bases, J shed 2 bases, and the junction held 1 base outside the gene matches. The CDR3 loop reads CASSEGTGQETQYF. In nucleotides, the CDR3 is TGTGCCAGCAGTGAGGGGACAGGGCAAGAGACCCAGTACTTC.

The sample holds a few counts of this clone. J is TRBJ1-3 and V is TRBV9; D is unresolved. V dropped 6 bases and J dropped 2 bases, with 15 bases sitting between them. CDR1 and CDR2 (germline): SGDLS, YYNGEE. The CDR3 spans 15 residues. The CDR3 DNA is TGTGCCAGCACCCCGGGAATGTTAACTGGAAACACCATATATTTT. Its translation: CASTPGMLTGNTIYF.

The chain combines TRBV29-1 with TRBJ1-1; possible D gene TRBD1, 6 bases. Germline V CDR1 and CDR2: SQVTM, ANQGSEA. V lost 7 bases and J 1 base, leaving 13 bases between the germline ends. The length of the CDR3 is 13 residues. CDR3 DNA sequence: TGCAGCGGAAGGGGGATCGCGAACACTGAAGCTTTCTTT. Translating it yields CSGRGIANTEAFF.

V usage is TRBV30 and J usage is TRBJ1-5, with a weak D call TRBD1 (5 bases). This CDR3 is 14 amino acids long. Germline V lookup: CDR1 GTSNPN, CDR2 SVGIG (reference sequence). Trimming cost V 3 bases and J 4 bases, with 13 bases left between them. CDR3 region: CAWSQQVANQPQHF. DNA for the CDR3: TGTGCCTGGAGCCAACAGGTGGCGAATCAGCCCCAGCATTTT.

The CDR3 DNA sequence: TGTGCCGGGAACAGGGTTAGCGAAAAACTGTTTTTT. Its protein is CAGNRVSEKLFF. The chain links TRBV2 to TRBJ1-4; D is possibly TRBD1 (6 bases). This CDR3 spans 12 amino acids. Per germline, CDR1 SNHLY and CDR2 FYNNEI. V shed 11 bases and J shed 8 bases, with 15 bases lying between them. The complete variable domain, with remaining parts taken from reference TRBV2 and TRBJ1-4, reads EPEVTQTPSHQVTQMGQEVILRCVPISNHLYFYWYRQILGQKVEFLVSFYNNEISEKSEIFDDQFSVERPDGSNFTLKIRSTKLEDSAMYFCAGNRVSEKLFFGSGTQLSVL.

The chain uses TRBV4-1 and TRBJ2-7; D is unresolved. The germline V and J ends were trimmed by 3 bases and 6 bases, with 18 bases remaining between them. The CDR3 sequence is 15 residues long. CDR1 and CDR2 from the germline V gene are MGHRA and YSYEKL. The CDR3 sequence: CASSHLPTGHVEQYF. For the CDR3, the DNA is TGCGCCAGCAGCCATCTTCCCACTGGGCACGTCGAGCAGTACTTC.

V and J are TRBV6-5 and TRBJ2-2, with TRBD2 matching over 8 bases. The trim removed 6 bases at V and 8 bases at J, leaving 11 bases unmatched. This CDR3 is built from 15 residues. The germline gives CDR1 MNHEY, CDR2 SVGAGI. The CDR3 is CASSHSGGRAGELFF. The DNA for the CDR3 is TGTGCCAGCAGCCACTCGGGGGGGCGAGCAGGGGAGCTGTTTTTT.

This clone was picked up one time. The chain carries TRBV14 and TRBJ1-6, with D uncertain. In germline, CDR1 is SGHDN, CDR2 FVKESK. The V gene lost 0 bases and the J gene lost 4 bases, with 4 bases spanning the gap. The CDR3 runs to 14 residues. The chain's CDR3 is CASSQDSYNSPLHF. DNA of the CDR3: TGTGCCAGCAGCCAAGATTCATATAATTCACCCCTCCACTTT.

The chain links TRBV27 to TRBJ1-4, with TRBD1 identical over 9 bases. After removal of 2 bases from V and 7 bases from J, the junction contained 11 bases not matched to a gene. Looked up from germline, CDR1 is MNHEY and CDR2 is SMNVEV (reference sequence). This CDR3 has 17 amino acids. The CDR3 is CASSLRNPGQGSEKLFF. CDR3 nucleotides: TGTGCCAGCAGTTTAAGGAATCCGGGACAGGGAAGTGAAAAACTGTTTTTT.

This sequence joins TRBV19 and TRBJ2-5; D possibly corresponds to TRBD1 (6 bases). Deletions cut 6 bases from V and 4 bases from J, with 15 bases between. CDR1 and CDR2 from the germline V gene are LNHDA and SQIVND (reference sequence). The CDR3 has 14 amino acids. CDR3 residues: CASSMAWGLETQYF. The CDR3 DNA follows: TGTGCCAGTAGCATGGCCTGGGGGCTAGAGACCCAGTACTTC.

In DNA, the CDR3 is TGTGCCAGCAGACATCGGCGGGGTTTGGGCTACACCTTC. Translating gives CASRHRRGLGYTF. The V call is TRBV6-5, the J call TRBJ1-2, with D unclear. V lost 6 bases to trimming and J lost 8 bases, with 16 bases between them. The germline gives CDR1 MNHEY, CDR2 SVGAGI. This CDR3 contains 13 residues.

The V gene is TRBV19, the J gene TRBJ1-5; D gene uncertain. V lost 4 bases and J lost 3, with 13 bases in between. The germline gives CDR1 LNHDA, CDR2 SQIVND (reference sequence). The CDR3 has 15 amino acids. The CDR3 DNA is TGTGCCAGTAGTACGTCAGGATCTTACAATCAGCCCCAGCATTTT. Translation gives CASSTSGSYNQPQHF. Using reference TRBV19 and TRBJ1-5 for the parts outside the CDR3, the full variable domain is DGGITQSPKYLFRKEGQNVTLSCEQNLNHDAMYWYRQDPGQGLRLIYYSQIVNDFQKGDIAEGYSVSREKKESFPLTVTSAQKNPTAFYLCASSTSGSYNQPQHFGDGTRLSIL.